The 12 T cell receptor beta chains in this list originate from one sample, sequenced in a study of blood T cell repertoires in COVID-19 (dated by TCRdb to the early 2020s). Receptor libraries were prepared by the immunoSEQ multiplex PCR assay. TCRdb limited this immuneACCESS table to in-frame rearrangements with V and J called. A share of clones is missing; checked studies link under half to unresolved V genes, and the rest is unexplained. This sample comprises more than 250,000 clones, around 86% of them detected only once. Jointly, the top ten make up about 10% of the sample. Sequenced sample: PBMCs or T cells enriched from blood (not recorded which). These receptors originate from a woman younger than 30 who had recovered from COVID-19.

The gene calls are TRBV4-1 and TRBJ2-1; D call uncertain. Germline V gives CDR1 MGHRA, CDR2 YSYEKL. The CDR3 contains 13 residues. Trimming cost V 3 bases and J 8 bases, with 11 bases left between them. CDR3 DNA sequence: TGCGCCAGCAGCCACGGAGCCGAGGATGAGCAGTTCTTC. Its translation: CASSHGAEDEQFF.

The chain is built from TRBV6-5 and TRBJ2-6, with D tentatively TRBD2 (6 bases). The CDR3 has 15 amino acids. CDR1 is MNHEY, CDR2 SVGAGI, per germline. Between the trimmed V and J ends, which lost 2 bases and 1 base, there was a span of 6 bases. The CDR3 loop reads CASSYRGSGANVLTF. In DNA, the CDR3 is TGTGCCAGCAGTTACCGGGGGTCTGGGGCCAACGTCCTGACTTTC.

The V call is TRBV19, the J call TRBJ2-1; D may be TRBD1 (5 bases). V shed 3 bases and J shed 5 bases, with 8 bases lying between them. The germline gives CDR1 LNHDA, CDR2 SQIVND (reference sequence). There are 13 residues in the CDR3. The CDR3 region has the DNA TGTGCCAGTAGTATCGGCAGGGACAATGAGCAGTTCTTC. This encodes CASSIGRDNEQFF.

V is TRBV19 and J is TRBJ1-2; 9 bases line up with TRBD1. Looked up from germline, CDR1 is LNHDA and CDR2 is SQIVND (reference sequence). V gave up 8 bases and J gave up 3 bases; unmatched junction bases: 10. The CDR3 has 15 residues. The CDR3 sequence is CASGTGSGSDYGYTF. The CDR3 DNA reads TGTGCCAGTGGGACAGGGTCGGGGTCGGACTATGGCTACACCTTC.

This chain links TRBV9 with TRBJ2-3, with 7 bases lining up with TRBD2. V trimming: 4 bases; J trimming: 4 bases; junction bases outside the gene matches: 6. Looked up from germline, CDR1 is SGDLS and CDR2 is YYNGEE. This CDR3 has 14 residues. The CDR3, as DNA: TGTGCCAGCAGCCCCCGGGAGGTTCCAGATACGCAGTATTTT. This gives the protein CASSPREVPDTQYF.

The chain links TRBV27 to TRBJ1-3; possibly TRBD1 for D (6 bases). The CDR3 runs to 15 residues. In germline, CDR1 is MNHEY, CDR2 SMNVEV (reference sequence). The V end was cut by 4 bases, the J end by 0 bases, with 10 bases between. This CDR3 reads CASSSGQYSGNTIYF. CDR3 nucleotides: TGTGCCAGCAGTTCCGGACAGTACTCTGGAAACACCATATATTTT.

The chain recombines TRBV19 with TRBJ1-4; 9 nucleotides align to TRBD1. CDR1 and CDR2 from the germline V gene are LNHDA and SQIVND (reference sequence). The CDR3 has 15 residues. The V and J ends lost 9 bases and 7 bases, in that order; junction bases with no gene match: 12. CDR3: CASTTAGTGREKLFF. Here the CDR3 DNA reads TGTGCCAGCACAACGGCCGGGACAGGGCGTGAAAAACTGTTTTTT.

CDR3 in DNA: TGTGCCACCAGTGATACAAGGCGGGGGACCGGGGAGCTGTTTTTT. This codes for CATSDTRRGTGELFF. The rearrangement links TRBV24-1 to TRBJ2-2; TRBD2 agrees at 7 bases. The CDR3 has 15 amino acids. The V segment lost 3 bases and the J segment 5 bases; nucleotides outside the gene matches: 5. Germline CDR1 reads KGHDR; CDR2 reads SFDVKD.

J is TRBJ2-5 and V is TRBV2, with TRBD2 as a possible D gene (5 bases). Germline-derived CDR1 and CDR2 are SNHLY and FYNNEI. The CDR3 is 14 amino acids. V was clipped by 8 bases and J by 1 base, with 14 bases between them. The CDR3 sequence is CASGLGPPQETQYF. For the CDR3, the DNA is TGTGCCAGCGGACTTGGACCGCCCCAAGAGACCCAGTACTTC.

The genes are TRBV7-2 and TRBJ1-2; the D is unclear. V shed 0 bases and J shed 8 bases, with 10 bases lying between them. The CDR3 contains 13 residues. CDR1 is SGHTA, CDR2 FQGNSA, per germline. The CDR3 region has the DNA TGTGCCAGCAGCTTAGCGTTAACGGGAGGCTACACCTTC. Translated: CASSLALTGGYTF.

The V call is TRBV7-8, the J call TRBJ1-1; D unresolved. The CDR3 extends over 15 amino acids. CDR1 and CDR2 from the germline V gene are SGHVS and FQNEAQ. Trimming removed 2 bases at V and 0 bases at J, with 10 bases between. CDR3 loop: CASSLREGLNTEAFF. CDR3 nucleotides: TGTGCCAGCAGCTTAAGGGAGGGTTTGAACACTGAAGCTTTCTTT.

The chain employs TRBV19 and TRBJ2-7; 10 bases map to TRBD2. The germline gives CDR1 LNHDA, CDR2 SQIVND (reference sequence). V gave up 10 bases and J gave up 6 bases; unmatched junction bases: 6. This CDR3 is built from 12 residues. CDR3 coding DNA: TGTGCCACCGGACTAGCGGCCTTCGAGCAGTACTTC. As protein: CATGLAAFEQYF.